These 25 T cell receptor beta chains were all obtained from the same sample, sequenced in a study of shared clonotypes between healthy human individuals. Sequencing was performed with immunoSEQ multiplex PCR; in TCRdb, only in-frame clones are kept and a portion is missing. The sample lists 2 million to 2.5 million clones, almost 96% seen once, with roughly 0.13% in the top ten. The sequencing sample was made of naive CD4+ T cells sorted from blood. Stated subset: CD45RA+ positively selected. The receptors were gathered from a man aged 18-30 years in good health.

CDR3 sequence (DNA): TGTGCCAGCGCTAGCGGGGGGGCAAGCACAGATACGCAGTATTTT. It codes for CASASGGASTDTQYF. J is TRBJ2-3 and V is TRBV28, with 12 bases lining up with TRBD2. The germline V gene encodes CDR1 MDHEN and CDR2 SYDVKM. Germline trimming cut 8 bases from V and 0 bases from J; bases unmatched to any gene: 3. The CDR3 extends over 15 amino acids.

This rearrangement joins TRBV5-1 to TRBJ2-2; D call uncertain. The CDR3 runs to 12 residues. Germline V gene data show CDR1 as SGHRS and CDR2 as YFSETQ. Trimming shortened V by 4 bases and J by 4 bases, and 5 bases separated the two germline ends. CDR3 bases: TGCGCCAGCAGCAACCCCACCGGGGAGCTGTTTTTT. Protein: CASSNPTGELFF.

This chain joins TRBV5-4 and TRBJ2-7, with a weak D call TRBD1 (6 bases). V lost 5 bases and J 8 bases, leaving 26 bases between the germline ends. This CDR3 is 16 amino acids long. Per the germline V gene, CDR1 is SGHNT and CDR2 is YYREEE (reference sequence). Written as DNA, the CDR3 is TGTGCCAGCAGTCGTCCTACAGGGAATTCTAACGGAAAGCAGTACTTC. Translation: CASSRPTGNSNGKQYF.

The chain couples TRBV10-1 to TRBJ1-3; 8 bases match TRBD1. Germline V lookup: CDR1 WNHNN, CDR2 SYGVQD (reference sequence). There are 14 residues in the CDR3. Losses at the gene ends were 5 bases for V and 2 bases for J; bases not matched to a gene: 2. Here the CDR3 reads CASSSTGAGNTIYF. Here the CDR3 DNA reads TGCGCCAGCAGTTCGACAGGGGCTGGAAACACCATATATTTT.

This chain's CDR3 is CASSRTASYEQYF. In nucleotides, the CDR3 is TGTGCCAGCAGCAGGACCGCTAGCTACGAGCAGTACTTC. The rearrangement uses TRBV5-4 and TRBJ2-7; D gene unclear. Germline V gene lookup returns CDR1 SGHNT and CDR2 YYREEE (reference sequence). The length of the CDR3 is 13 residues. Trimming pared 4 bases from V and 3 bases from J, leaving 11 bases between.

This chain joins TRBV5-4 and TRBJ2-1; 7 bases match TRBD2. V lost 6 bases, J lost 10 bases, and 16 bases stayed unmatched. The germline V gene encodes CDR1 SGHNT and CDR2 YYREEE (reference sequence). The CDR3 runs 15 residues. The DNA for the CDR3 is TGTGCCAGCAAAATGGGAAGGGACTACCTCGGCGAGCAGTTCTTC. Encoded protein: CASKMGRDYLGEQFF. Full variable domain (rest looked up from reference TRBV5-4 and TRBJ2-1): ETGVTQSPTHLIKTRGQQVTLRCSSQSGHNTVSWYQQALGQGPQFIFQYYREEENGRGNFPPRFSGLQFPNYSSELNVNALELDDSALYLCASKMGRDYLGEQFFGPGTRLTVL.

About this clone: Different DNA sequences within this sample yield the same CDR3. The V gene is TRBV7-3, the J gene TRBJ2-3; D is uncertain. Germline V lookup: CDR1 SGHTA, CDR2 FQGTGA. The CDR3 contains 12 residues. Trimming removed 2 bases from V and 5 bases from J, with 5 bases in between. This CDR3 is CASSLSGDTQYF. CDR3 DNA: TGTGCCAGCAGCTTATCGGGAGATACGCAGTATTTT.

This clone occurred once. This rearrangement joins TRBV5-4 to TRBJ1-2; D perhaps matches TRBD1 (6 bases). V dropped 5 bases and J dropped 4 bases, with 21 bases sitting between them. The CDR3 is 16 amino acids. Germline V gene sequence: CDR1 SGHNT, CDR2 YYREEE (reference sequence). CDR3 amino acids: CASRAGETGGIYGYTF. The CDR3 bases are TGTGCCAGCAGGGCGGGGGAGACAGGCGGTATCTATGGCTACACCTTC.

The chain employs TRBV2 and TRBJ1-5; D is ambiguous. Between the trimmed V and J ends, which lost 5 bases and 3 bases, there was a span of 11 bases. The germline V gene has CDR1 SNHLY and CDR2 FYNNEI. The CDR3 runs 14 residues. The DNA for the CDR3 is TGTGCCAGCAGTTCGGACGGCTCCAATCAGCCCCAGCATTTT. Its translation is CASSSDGSNQPQHF.

The chain links TRBV28 to TRBJ2-7; TRBD2 agrees at 11 bases. Germline-derived CDR1 and CDR2 are MDHEN and SYDVKM. Trimming removed 6 bases from V and 12 bases from J; junction bases left unmatched: 7. The CDR3 sequence is 12 residues long. DNA for the CDR3: TGTGCCAGCAGCTCACTAGCGGGAGAAGTGTACTTC. Translating it yields CASSSLAGEVYF. Full variable domain (remainder filled in from reference TRBV28 and TRBJ2-7): DVKVTQSSRYLVKRTGEKVFLECVQDMDHENMFWYRQDPGLGLRLIYFSYDVKMKEKGDIPEGYSVSREKKERFSLILESASTNQTSMYLCASSSLAGEVYFGPGTRLTVT.

The chain carries TRBV28 and TRBJ1-1; D is perhaps TRBD1 (6 bases). Trimming stripped 3 bases from V and 1 base from J, with 12 bases between. This CDR3 contains 15 residues. CDR1 and CDR2 from the germline V gene are MDHEN and SYDVKM. The CDR3 nucleotides are TGTGCCAGCAGTTTCCCCCAGGGGACGAACACTGAAGCTTTCTTT. Translating it yields CASSFPQGTNTEAFF.

The CDR3 protein is CASRPRGGTYNEQFF. CDR3 in DNA: TGTGCCAGCAGGCCACGGGGGGGGACCTACAATGAGCAGTTCTTC. The gene calls are TRBV6-5 and TRBJ2-1; 8 nucleotides agree with TRBD2. Trimming removed 6 bases from V and 2 bases from J; junction bases left unmatched: 6. Germline CDR1 and CDR2: MNHEY and SVGAGI. There are 15 residues in the CDR3.

The chain employs TRBV7-3 and TRBJ2-7, with unresolved D. CDR1 is SGHTA and CDR2 is FQGTGA in the germline V gene. Trimming stripped 3 bases from V and 1 base from J, with 13 bases between. The CDR3 extends over 15 amino acids. The CDR3 coding sequence is TGTGCCAGCAGCTTGCACCCCAGCCCGTCCTACGAGCAGTACTTC. It codes for CASSLHPSPSYEQYF.

Concerning this clone: Other nucleotide sequences from this sample produce the same CDR3. The CDR3 loop reads CASSLGGGGYTF. The CDR3 DNA reads TGTGCCAGCAGCTTGGGCGGAGGAGGCTACACCTTC. This chain connects TRBV7-9 to TRBJ1-2; D is uncertain. The CDR3 is 12 amino acids. The V end was cut by 3 bases, the J end by 8 bases, with 10 bases between. The germline V gene encodes CDR1 SEHNR and CDR2 FQNEAQ (reference sequence).

V gene TRBV2 combines with J gene TRBJ1-4; 8 bases line up with TRBD1. Trimming removed 7 bases from V and 8 bases from J; junction bases left unmatched: 9. CDR3 length: 14 amino acids. The V gene's germline CDR1 is SNHLY and CDR2 FYNNEI. This CDR3 reads CASMSRTGNEKLFF. CDR3 nucleotide sequence: TGTGCCAGCATGTCCAGGACAGGGAACGAAAAACTGTTTTTT. The variable domain in full, completed from reference TRBV2 and TRBJ1-4, reads EPEVTQTPSHQVTQMGQEVILRCVPISNHLYFYWYRQILGQKVEFLVSFYNNEISEKSEIFDDQFSVERPDGSNFTLKIRSTKLEDSAMYFCASMSRTGNEKLFFGSGTQLSVL.

This chain uses TRBV7-2 with TRBJ2-5; 7 nucleotides align to TRBD1. CDR3 size: 18 residues. CDR1 is SGHTA, CDR2 FQGNSA, per germline. V shed 4 bases, J shed 0 bases, and the junction held 14 bases outside the gene matches. The DNA for the CDR3 is TGTGCCAGCAGCTCCAAAGGGGGCAGCTCCACGTACCAAGAGACCCAGTACTTC. Translation gives CASSSKGGSSTYQETQYF.

The chain carries TRBV13 and TRBJ2-4; D not resolved. CDR1 is PRHDT, CDR2 FYEKMQ, per germline (reference sequence). CDR3 size: 18 residues. Trimming cost V 0 bases and J 0 bases, with 15 bases left between them. The CDR3 DNA follows: TGTGCCAGCAGCTTAGGCCTAGGGCCCAGCTTAGCCAAAAACATTCAGTACTTC. As protein: CASSLGLGPSLAKNIQYF. The variable domain in full, with the rest retrieved from reference TRBV13 and TRBJ2-4, is AAGVIQSPRHLIKEKRETATLKCYPIPRHDTVYWYQQGPGQDPQFLISFYEKMQSDKGSIPDRFSAQQFSDYHSELNMSSLELGDSALYFCASSLGLGPSLAKNIQYFGAGTRLSVL.

The chain combines TRBV2 with TRBJ2-2; the D is unclear. Trimming removed 4 bases at V and 3 bases at J, with 9 bases between. CDR1 SNHLY and CDR2 FYNNEI come from the germline V gene. The CDR3 loop spans 14 amino acids. CDR3 loop: CASSGLLDTGELFF. In DNA form, the CDR3 reads TGTGCCAGCAGTGGGTTACTGGACACCGGGGAGCTGTTTTTT.

This rearrangement joins TRBV18 to TRBJ2-2; 7 bases agree with TRBD1. V was pared by 1 base and J by 5 bases, with 10 bases of the junction left unmatched. The CDR3 contains 17 residues. CDR1 is KGHSH, CDR2 LQKENI, per germline. CDR3: CASSPRRDSGTTGELFF. CDR3 DNA sequence: TGTGCCAGCTCACCACGCCGGGACAGTGGGACGACCGGGGAGCTGTTTTTT. Full variable domain (missing parts from reference TRBV18 and TRBJ2-2): NAGVMQNPRHLVRRRGQEARLRCSPMKGHSHVYWYRQLPEEGLKFMVYLQKENIIDESGMPKERFSAEFPKEGPSILRIQQVVRGDSAAYFCASSPRRDSGTTGELFFGEGSRLTVL.

This clone was counted between two and nine times. The V gene is TRBV25-1, the J gene TRBJ2-7, with TRBD2 identical over 8 bases. The CDR3 extends over 16 amino acids. Losses at the gene ends were 5 bases for V and 0 bases for J; bases not matched to a gene: 9. Germline values: CDR1 MGHDK, CDR2 SYGVNS. In DNA, the CDR3 is TGTGCCAGCAGTCCGTTTACCGGGGGGGGCTCCTACGAGCAGTACTTC. Its translation: CASSPFTGGGSYEQYF.

The J gene is TRBJ2-1, the V gene TRBV6-1; 15 bases align to TRBD2. The J segment lost 9 bases and the V segment lost 3 bases, leaving 12 bases of the junction unmatched. The CDR3 has 18 residues. The V gene's germline CDR1 is MNHNS and CDR2 SASEGT. As DNA, the CDR3 is TGTGCCAGCAGTGAGTCCCCGGGACTAGCGGGAGGAGGGGCTGAGCAGTTCTTC. Residues: CASSESPGLAGGGAEQFF.

This clone was counted once. V gene TRBV28 combines with J gene TRBJ1-4; D unclear. Trimming shortened V by 1 base and J by 3 bases, and 6 bases separated the two germline ends. Germline lookup yields CDR1 MDHEN and CDR2 SYDVKM. There are 14 residues in the CDR3. The CDR3 DNA reads as TGTGCCAGCAGTTTATCTCTACCTAATGAAAAACTGTTTTTT. Translation gives CASSLSLPNEKLFF.

This clone was recorded a few times. The CDR3 loop is CASSIVLGPYNEQFF. In nucleotides, the CDR3 is TGTGCCAGTAGTATCGTGCTAGGACCCTACAATGAGCAGTTCTTC. This rearrangement joins TRBV19 to TRBJ2-1; D gene ambiguous. CDR3 length: 15 amino acids. Trimming left V 3 bases short and J 2 bases short, with 11 bases between. Germline assignment: CDR1 LNHDA and CDR2 SQIVND (reference sequence).

The genes are TRBV2 and TRBJ2-2, with 9 bases identical to TRBD1. Germline trimming cut 8 bases from V and 6 bases from J; bases unmatched to any gene: 7. CDR1 and CDR2 (germline): SNHLY, FYNNEI. CDR3 length: 14 amino acids. The CDR3 is CASRGQGGSGELFF. CDR3 coding DNA: TGTGCCAGCCGGGGACAGGGAGGGTCCGGGGAGCTGTTTTTT.

The chain has TRBV7-2 and TRBJ2-5; TRBD1 agrees at 10 bases. The CDR3 has 14 residues. Trimming at V came to 5 bases and at J to 5 bases, leaving 5 bases not matched to a gene. Germline loops: CDR1 SGHTA, CDR2 FQGNSA. In DNA, the CDR3 is TGTGCCAGCAGCCGGACAGGGGGGAAGGAGACCCAGTACTTC. Translating it yields CASSRTGGKETQYF.